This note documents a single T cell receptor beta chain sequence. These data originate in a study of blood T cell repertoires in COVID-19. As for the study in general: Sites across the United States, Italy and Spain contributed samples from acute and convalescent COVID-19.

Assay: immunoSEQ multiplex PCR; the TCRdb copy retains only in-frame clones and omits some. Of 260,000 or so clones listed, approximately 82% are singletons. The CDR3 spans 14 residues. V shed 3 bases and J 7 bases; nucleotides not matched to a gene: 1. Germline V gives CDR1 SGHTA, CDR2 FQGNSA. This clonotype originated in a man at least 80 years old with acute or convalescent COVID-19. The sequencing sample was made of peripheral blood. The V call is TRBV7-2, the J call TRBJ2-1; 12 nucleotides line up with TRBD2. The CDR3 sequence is CASSLTSGSNEQFF. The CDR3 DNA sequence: TGTGCCAGCAGCTTGACTAGCGGGAGTAATGAGCAGTTCTTC.